One T cell receptor beta chain is described in this entry. The data were obtained in a study of blood T cell repertoires in COVID-19. For the study at large: The United States, Italy and Spain provided the acute and convalescent COVID-19 samples. From T cells, B-cell-depleted T cells, or PBMCs came the material, which was cDNA or gDNA.

V was pared by 6 bases and J by 0 bases, with 3 bases of the junction left unmatched. Germline loops: CDR1 LGHNT, CDR2 FRNRAP. There are 15 residues in the CDR3. In the original analysis: Amplification from reference gene primers served as the basis for estimated nucleated cell counts. The assay was immunoSEQ multiplex PCR, and TCRdb's table has in-frame clones only and misses some. V, J and clone size derive from that table, while D and trimming were established from the DNA sequence. The sample contains 65,000 to 100,000 clones, nearly 90% of which appear only once. The clonotype originates from a man aged 50-59 years with acute or convalescent COVID-19. The material sequenced was peripheral blood. The chain carries TRBV12-5 and TRBJ2-2; 8 positions agree with TRBD2. The CDR3 loop reads CASGIAGTNTGELFF. CDR3 nucleotides: TGTGCTAGTGGAATAGCGGGGACGAACACCGGGGAGCTGTTTTTT. The whole variable domain, filled in from reference TRBV12-5 and TRBJ2-2, reads DARVTQTPRHKVTEMGQEVTMRCQPILGHNTVFWYRQTMMQGLELLAYFRNRAPLDDSGMPKDRFSAEMPDATLATLKIQPSEPRDSAVYFCASGIAGTNTGELFFGEGSRLTVL.